The 4 T cell receptor beta chains listed next were all sequenced from one sample in a study of blood T cell repertoires in COVID-19. TCRdb's table, derived via immunoSEQ multiplex PCR, lists solely in-frame clones and lacks some. In the table there are 200,000 to 250,000 clones, about four fifths of which are singletons. The source material was PBMCs or T cells enriched from blood (not recorded which). The receptor source for this set is a woman between 40 and 55 years old with acute COVID-19.

The rearrangement joins TRBV7-2 to TRBJ1-5, with D perhaps TRBD1 (5 bases). Germline-derived CDR1 and CDR2 are SGHTA and FQGNSA. The V gene lost 6 bases and the J gene lost 3 bases, with 15 bases spanning the gap. The length of the CDR3 is 15 residues. This CDR3 reads CASSPRGSYNQPQHF. The DNA for the CDR3 is TGTGCCAGCAGTCCAAGGGGCAGTTACAATCAGCCCCAGCATTTT. The full variable domain, its missing parts supplied by reference TRBV7-2 and TRBJ1-5, is GAGVSQSPSNKVTEKGKDVELRCDPISGHTALYWYRQSLGQGLEFLIYFQGNSAPDKSGLPSDRFSAERTGGSVSTLTIQRTQQEDSAVYLCASSPRGSYNQPQHFGDGTRLSIL.

The V gene is TRBV5-1, the J gene TRBJ1-2; the D is unclear. Germline loops: CDR1 SGHRS, CDR2 YFSETQ. The V end was cut by 2 bases, the J end by 4 bases, with 18 bases between. CDR3 size: 16 residues. The chain's CDR3 is CASSFGEGGGGYGYTF. The CDR3 DNA reads TGCGCCAGCAGCTTTGGGGAGGGAGGAGGAGGCTATGGCTACACCTTC.

The chain recombines TRBV7-9 with TRBJ2-3, with D possibly being TRBD2 (9 bases). V dropped 5 bases and J dropped 1 base, with 19 bases sitting between them. The germline CDR1 and CDR2 sequences are SEHNR and FQNEAQ (reference sequence). CDR3 length: 17 residues. CDR3 DNA: TGTGCCAGCAGCCAGGGGGCAGCGGGGGGCCGCACAGATACGCAGTATTTT. Amino acids: CASSQGAAGGRTDTQYF.

This rearrangement joins TRBV9 to TRBJ2-1, with a weak D call TRBD2 (6 bases). The V end lost 0 bases, the J end lost 4 bases, and 23 bases lay between the germline ends. The CDR3 spans 19 residues. The germline V gene has CDR1 SGDLS and CDR2 YYNGEE. CDR3: CASSVVASARMSPYNEQFF. The CDR3 nucleotides are TGTGCCAGCAGCGTAGTGGCTAGCGCCCGGATGAGTCCGTACAATGAGCAGTTCTTC.